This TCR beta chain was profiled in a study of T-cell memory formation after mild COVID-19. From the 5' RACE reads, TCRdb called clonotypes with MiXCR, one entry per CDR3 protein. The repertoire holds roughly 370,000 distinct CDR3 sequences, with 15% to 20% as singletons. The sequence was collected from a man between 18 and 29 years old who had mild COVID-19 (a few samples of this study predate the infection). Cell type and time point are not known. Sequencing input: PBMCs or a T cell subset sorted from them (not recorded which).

CDR3 nucleotide sequence: TGCGCCAGCAGCTTGCTCGGACAGGGTACCCAAGAGACCCAGTACTTC. It translates to CASSLLGQGTQETQYF. The J gene is TRBJ2-5, the V gene TRBV5-1; 8 nucleotides agree with TRBD1. V lost 1 base to trimming and J lost 1 base; unmatched junction nucleotides: 6. CDR1 and CDR2 (germline): SGHRS, YFSETQ. The length of the CDR3 is 16 residues.